The 15 T cell receptor beta chains below come from one sample, sequenced in a study of CD8 T cells in ankylosing spondylitis. General study findings and limits: Ankylosing spondylitis blood seemed to carry a telltale TCR beta motif made of eight or nine highly homologous variants.

MiXCR was run by TCRdb on the 5' RACE reads, yielding one entry per CDR3 protein. The sample consists of some 700,000 distinct CDR3 sequences, 15% to 20% of them appearing once. Antigens of these TCRs are unknown. Sequenced sample: blood, either unsorted or a sorted T cell fraction (not recorded which). Every receptor here comes from a male donor with ankylosing spondylitis.

This clonotype was seen a handful of times. In DNA, the CDR3 is TGCGCCAGCAGCTACGCACCTACTACAGGGGGCGACGGAAACACCATATATTTT. Its protein product is CASSYAPTTGGDGNTIYF. V is TRBV5-1 and J is TRBJ1-3; 9 bases are shared with TRBD1. The CDR3 runs to 18 residues. In germline, CDR1 is SGHRS, CDR2 YFSETQ. V lost 3 bases and J lost 4; bases outside the gene matches: 14.

The chain joins TRBV5-1 to TRBJ1-1; tentative D call: TRBD1 (6 bases). The CDR3 is 16 residues long. V was trimmed by 4 bases and J by 1 base, leaving 17 bases between them. Germline values: CDR1 SGHRS, CDR2 YFSETQ. The CDR3 here is CASSPAPGQGNTEAFF. The CDR3 bases are TGCGCCAGCAGCCCGGCCCCGGGACAAGGGAACACTGAAGCTTTCTTT.

The chain couples TRBV18 to TRBJ2-3; 10 bases are a match to TRBD2. Germline lookup yields CDR1 KGHSH and CDR2 LQKENI. The CDR3 has 15 residues. Germline trimming cut 4 bases from V and 3 bases from J; bases unmatched to any gene: 4. The CDR3 spells CASSRPSGSTDTQYF. CDR3 DNA sequence: TGTGCCAGCTCACGTCCTAGCGGGAGTACAGATACGCAGTATTTT.

The chain recombines TRBV4-2 with TRBJ2-1; 7 bases match TRBD2. Germline V CDR1 and CDR2: LGHNA, YNFKEQ. V trimming: 1 base; J trimming: 5 bases; junction bases outside the gene matches: 11. There are 17 residues in the CDR3. The CDR3 reads CASSQGFLAEIDNEQFF. Here the CDR3 DNA reads TGTGCCAGCAGCCAAGGGTTCCTAGCGGAAATAGACAATGAGCAGTTCTTC.

The sample holds a few counts of this clonotype. The chain joins TRBV7-8 to TRBJ2-7; D may correspond to TRBD1 or TRBD2 (5 bases each). CDR1 is SGHVS and CDR2 is FQNEAQ in the germline V gene. The CDR3 sequence is 15 residues long. V lost 1 base to trimming and J lost 2 bases, with 12 bases between them. CDR3 region: CASSLEPGPTYEQYF. DNA of the CDR3: TGTGCCAGCAGCTTAGAACCGGGGCCGACCTACGAGCAGTACTTC.

Only a few counts were recorded for this clonotype. The chain links TRBV14 to TRBJ2-2; D gene unclear. Germline lookup yields CDR1 SGHDN and CDR2 FVKESK. V lost 3 bases, J lost 7 bases, and 12 bases lay in between. This CDR3 is 14 amino acids long. The CDR3 DNA is TGTGCCAGCAGCCAGGTCGGAATTCTCGGGGAGCTGTTTTTT. It translates to CASSQVGILGELFF.

The CDR3 nucleotides read TGCAGTGCCCCACCGCCGACTGACAATGAGCAGTTCTTC. The encoded protein is CSAPPPTDNEQFF. This chain uses TRBV20-1 with TRBJ2-1; D ambiguous. The length of the CDR3 is 13 residues. Germline loops: CDR1 DFQATT, CDR2 SNEGSKA (reference sequence). V was trimmed by 6 bases and J by 5 bases, leaving 14 bases between them.

The chain employs TRBV20-1 and TRBJ2-7; TRBD2 agrees at 7 bases. Germline CDR1 DFQATT, CDR2 SNEGSKA (reference sequence). The CDR3 consists of 13 residues. The junction had 6 bases not matched to a gene; V was cut back by 5 bases and J by 2 bases. The DNA for the CDR3 is TGCAGTGCTGGGACTACCAGCACCTACGAGCAGTACTTC. Protein: CSAGTTSTYEQYF.

This clonotype was seen repeatedly, ten times or more. This chain links TRBV24-1 with TRBJ2-7; no definite D call. This CDR3 region has 15 residues. The germline V and J ends were trimmed by 2 bases and 0 bases, with 10 bases remaining between them. Germline V gives CDR1 KGHDR, CDR2 SFDVKD. The DNA of the CDR3 is TGTGCCACCAGTGATTCAAGCCAGGTCTCCTACGAGCAGTACTTC. It codes for CATSDSSQVSYEQYF.

The J gene is TRBJ2-3, the V gene TRBV2, with 12 bases lining up with TRBD2. The junction had 19 bases not matched to a gene; V was cut back by 6 bases and J by 0 bases. This CDR3 has 21 amino acids. CDR1 SNHLY and CDR2 FYNNEI come from the germline V gene. CDR3 sequence: CASRPHPWASGGAASTDTQYF. CDR3 in DNA: TGTGCCAGCAGACCCCATCCTTGGGCTAGCGGGGGGGCCGCCAGCACAGATACGCAGTATTTT.

The chain employs TRBV6-2 or TRBV6-3 and TRBJ1-1, with TRBD1 identical over 8 bases. CDR3 length: 14 amino acids. Germline loops: CDR1 MNHEY, CDR2 SVGEGT. The trim removed 2 bases at V and 6 bases at J, leaving 5 bases unmatched. CDR3 DNA: TGTGCCAGCAGTTACACGGACAGGGCCCCTGAAGCTTTCTTT. Protein sequence: CASSYTDRAPEAFF.

Only a few counts were recorded for this clonotype. The chain is built from TRBV12-3 or TRBV12-4 and TRBJ2-7, with no clear D. The CDR3 contains 15 residues. V was cut by 3 bases and J by 0 bases, with 12 bases left in between. The CDR3 loop is CASSFGATSSYEQYF. In DNA, the CDR3 is TGTGCCAGCAGTTTTGGTGCAACAAGCTCCTACGAGCAGTACTTC.

In its sample, this clonotype was seen many times. Its ends do not fully match the called genes, so a read error is possible. This chain joins TRBV5-1 and TRBJ1-1; D gene unclear. Per germline, CDR1 SGHRS and CDR2 YFSETQ. CDR3 length: 14 residues. The CDR3 region has the DNA TGTGCCAGCAGTTTAGTTTCAGGGAACACTGAAGCTTTCTTT. Protein product: CASSLVSGNTEAFF.

The rearrangement uses TRBV4-1 and TRBJ2-7; 9 nucleotides agree with TRBD2. Germline V gene lookup returns CDR1 MGHRA and CDR2 YSYEKL. The CDR3 totals 16 residues. The ends lost 0 bases at V and 3 bases at J; junction bases unmatched: 6. This chain's CDR3 is CASSQEGLAGFYEQYF. In DNA form, the CDR3 reads TGCGCCAGCAGCCAAGAAGGTCTAGCGGGATTCTACGAGCAGTACTTC.

A few counts support this clonotype. CDR3 coding DNA: TGTGCCAGCAGTCCATACGGGACAGGGGTAGATACGCAGTATTTT. Protein sequence: CASSPYGTGVDTQYF. The chain uses TRBV7-9 and TRBJ2-3, with TRBD1 matching 10 bases. The CDR3 has 15 amino acids. V was clipped by 6 bases and J by 5 bases; unmatched bases: 8. The germline CDR1 and CDR2 sequences are SEHNR and FQNEAQ (reference sequence).